This entry lists 6 T cell receptor beta chains sequenced from one sample in a study of beta chain features in type 1 diabetes. The study, taken as a whole, reports: In all four CD4+ subsets, TCRB CDR3 length was significantly, moderately reduced in type 1 diabetes.

What these receptors recognize is not known. As every portion of the isolated RNA was reverse transcribed, the sequencing read expressed TCRB transcripts. Profiled with immunoSEQ multiplex PCR; TCRdb holds only in-frame clones, not every one. The sample includes about 640,000 clones, 9.5% to 15% of them seen just once. Sequenced material: naive CD4+ T cells from blood. These receptors all stem from a man aged 30 to 39 with type 1 diabetes.

The chain combines TRBV29-1 with TRBJ1-3; D uncertain. The CDR3 sequence is 13 residues long. Germline-derived CDR1 and CDR2 are SQVTM and ANQGSEA. V was trimmed by 2 bases and J by 4 bases, leaving 9 bases between them. This CDR3 reads CSVETTTGNTIYF. The CDR3, as DNA: TGCAGCGTTGAAACTACGACAGGAAACACCATATATTTT. The entire variable domain, with the rest obtained from reference TRBV29-1 and TRBJ1-3, is as follows: SAVISQKPSRDICQRGTSLTIQCQVDSQVTMMFWYRQQPGQSLTLIATANQGSEATYESGFVIDKFPISRPNLTFSTLTVSNMSPEDSSIYLCSVETTTGNTIYFGEGSWLTVV.

About this clone: Different DNA sequences within this sample yield the same CDR3. The chain couples TRBV5-1 to TRBJ2-2; D is undetermined. Trimming cost V 2 bases and J 1 base, with 3 bases left between them. This CDR3 has 13 amino acids. CDR1 is SGHRS, CDR2 YFSETQ, per germline. The chain's CDR3 is CASSLGNTGELFF. CDR3 bases: TGCGCCAGCAGCTTAGGGAACACCGGGGAGCTGTTTTTT.

J is TRBJ2-1 and V is TRBV11-2; no clear D gene. Germline V gene lookup returns CDR1 SGHAT and CDR2 FQNNGV. Deletions cut 1 base from V and 6 bases from J, with 4 bases between. The CDR3 consists of 12 residues. This chain's CDR3 is CASSLGTNEQFF. The CDR3 region has the DNA TGTGCCAGCAGCTTAGGGACCAATGAGCAGTTCTTC.

Only a few counts were recorded for this clone. The CDR3 loop is CASSRYRTGPEQYF. In DNA, the CDR3 is TGTGCCAGCAGCCGATATAGGACAGGGCCCGAGCAGTACTTC. V usage is TRBV7-2 and J usage is TRBJ2-7; 8 nucleotides align to TRBD1. Germline CDR1 reads SGHTA; CDR2 reads FQGNSA. The length of the CDR3 is 14 residues. V shed 5 bases, J shed 6 bases, and the junction held 9 bases outside the gene matches. Using reference TRBV7-2 and TRBJ2-7 for the parts outside the CDR3, the full variable domain is GAGVSQSPSNKVTEKGKDVELRCDPISGHTALYWYRQSLGQGLEFLIYFQGNSAPDKSGLPSDRFSAERTGGSVSTLTIQRTQQEDSAVYLCASSRYRTGPEQYFGPGTRLTVT.

The rearrangement uses TRBV5-1 and TRBJ2-5; the match to TRBD2 covers 14 bases. Trimming cost V 2 bases and J 2 bases; bases outside gene matches: 2. Germline V gives CDR1 SGHRS, CDR2 YFSETQ. The CDR3 spans 16 residues. The CDR3 loop is CASSFWTSGGQETQYF. The CDR3 nucleotides read TGCGCCAGCAGCTTCTGGACTAGCGGGGGGCAAGAGACCCAGTACTTC.

This clone was seen only a few times. V usage is TRBV6-6 and J usage is TRBJ1-1; D may be TRBD1 (6 bases). Per germline, CDR1 MNHNY and CDR2 SVGAGI (reference sequence). Deletions cut 2 bases from V and 7 bases from J, with 11 bases between. The CDR3 extends over 13 amino acids. CDR3 sequence (DNA): TGTGCCAGCAGTTACAGGGGGTCCCTTGAAGCTTTCTTT. Amino acids: CASSYRGSLEAFF.